Listed here are 18 T cell receptor beta chains from one sample, sequenced in a study of T cells in Graves' hyperthyroidism and ophthalmopathy. The investigators amplified TCR beta CDR3 regions from RNA transcripts. Initially, a first-round RT-PCR of the TCR CDR3 employed the HTBI primer set. In TCRdb, the multiplex PCR reads were re-called with MiXCR into one record per CDR3 protein. The repertoire holds 550,000 to 800,000 distinct CDR3 sequences, with about 17% as singletons. The sequenced sample consisted of blood. The receptors come from a man between 18 and 29 years old with Graves' hyperthyroidism.

This clonotype was recorded a few times. CDR3 amino acids: CATSEGGPKGVQPQHF. CDR3 DNA sequence: TGTGCCACCAGTGAAGGGGGCCCCAAAGGCGTCCAGCCCCAGCATTTT. V usage is TRBV24-1 and J usage is TRBJ1-5; TRBD1 agrees at 7 bases. The ends lost 4 bases at V and 7 bases at J; junction bases unmatched: 12. Germline V gene lookup returns CDR1 KGHDR and CDR2 SFDVKD. The CDR3 is 16 residues long.

The chain recombines TRBV20-1 with TRBJ2-7, with TRBD2 as a possible D gene (6 bases). Germline V CDR1 and CDR2: DFQATT, SNEGSKA (reference sequence). Deletions cut 3 bases from V and 2 bases from J, with 20 bases between. The CDR3 consists of 16 residues. The CDR3 nucleotides read TGCAGTGCTAGTCCACGGGGGATGGGACGGCCCTACGAGCAGTACTTC. It translates to CSASPRGMGRPYEQYF.

This clonotype was seen ten or more times. The rearrangement uses TRBV2 and TRBJ1-1, with 7 positions matching TRBD1. Germline trimming cut 6 bases from V and 3 bases from J; bases unmatched to any gene: 4. CDR3 size: 13 residues. Germline-derived CDR1 and CDR2 are SNHLY and FYNNEI. CDR3 amino acids: CASRNRGDTEAFF. In DNA, the CDR3 is TGTGCCAGCAGAAACAGGGGTGACACTGAAGCTTTCTTT.

With respect to this clonotype: A junction boundary mismatches the germline segment, possibly from a read error. The chain uses TRBV30 and TRBJ2-7, with D unresolved. The CDR3 sequence is 12 residues long. The germline CDR1 and CDR2 sequences are GTSNPN and SVGIG (reference sequence). The CDR3 is CAWSDLGDEQYF. Written as DNA, the CDR3 is TGCGCCTGGAGCGACCTTGGCGACGAGCAGTACTTC. The full variable domain, rest sourced from reference TRBV30 and TRBJ2-7, is SQTIHQWPATLVQPVGSPLSLECTVEGTSNPNLYWYRQAAGRGLQLLFYSVGIGQISSEVPQNLSASRPQDRQFILSSKKLLLSDSGFYLCAWSDLGDEQYFGPGTRLTVT.

The sample holds many counts of this clonotype. The chain is built from TRBV7-3 and TRBJ1-2, with 8 nucleotides matching TRBD1. Germline V CDR1 and CDR2: SGHTA, FQGTGA. The CDR3 runs 14 residues. Germline trimming cut 2 bases from V and 7 bases from J; bases unmatched to any gene: 6. CDR3 sequence (DNA): TGTGCCAGCAGCTTATACCGGACAGGGAGTGGCTACACCTTC. Translation: CASSLYRTGSGYTF.

This clonotype occurred many times. The rearrangement links TRBV7-9 to TRBJ2-3; D is unresolved. V was cut by 5 bases and J by 6 bases, with 12 bases left in between. The CDR3 covers 13 residues. The V gene's germline CDR1 is SEHNR and CDR2 FQNEAQ (reference sequence). The CDR3 DNA follows: TGTGCCAGCAGCCCAACCTGGATCGATACGCAGTATTTT. Amino acids: CASSPTWIDTQYF.

This chain connects TRBV4-1 to TRBJ1-3; D gene unclear. The V and J ends lost 3 bases and 2 bases respectively, with 14 bases between them. The CDR3 totals 16 residues. Germline V gene data show CDR1 as MGHRA and CDR2 as YSYEKL. For the CDR3, the DNA is TGCGCCAGCAGCCAGGACGGGCTGAGAACTGGAAACACCATATATTTT. Its translation: CASSQDGLRTGNTIYF.

This rearrangement joins TRBV6-6 to TRBJ2-5; perhaps TRBD1 as D (6 bases). The CDR3 spans 14 residues. Germline assignment: CDR1 MNHNY and CDR2 SVGAGI (reference sequence). Deletions cut 0 bases from V and 5 bases from J, with 10 bases between. The CDR3: CASSYSTRGETQYF. The CDR3 DNA follows: TGTGCCAGCAGTTACTCGACCAGGGGCGAGACCCAGTACTTC.

The CDR3 reads CSAPSGGTNEQYF. CDR3 bases: TGCAGTGCTCCATCGGGCGGGACCAACGAGCAGTACTTC. The V gene is TRBV20-1, the J gene TRBJ2-7; weak D call: TRBD2 (6 bases). Germline V lookup: CDR1 DFQATT, CDR2 SNEGSKA (reference sequence). The length of the CDR3 is 13 residues. The V and J ends lost 5 bases and 5 bases respectively, with 16 bases between them.

In this sample, this clonotype turned up a few times. The J gene is TRBJ1-4, the V gene TRBV30; D might be TRBD1 (5 bases). The CDR3 runs to 13 residues. Germline lookup yields CDR1 GTSNPN and CDR2 SVGIG (reference sequence). The germline V and J ends were trimmed by 4 bases and 3 bases, with 9 bases remaining between them. The CDR3 DNA follows: TGTGCCTGGACCGGGACGGCTAATGAAAAACTGTTTTTT. Amino acids: CAWTGTANEKLFF. The entire variable domain, with the rest obtained from reference TRBV30 and TRBJ1-4, is as follows: SQTIHQWPATLVQPVGSPLSLECTVEGTSNPNLYWYRQAAGRGLQLLFYSVGIGQISSEVPQNLSASRPQDRQFILSSKKLLLSDSGFYLCAWTGTANEKLFFGSGTQLSVL.

This chain links TRBV2 with TRBJ1-2; D gene ambiguous. Germline CDR1 and CDR2: SNHLY and FYNNEI. Trimming removed 0 bases at V and 6 bases at J, with 5 bases between. CDR3 length equals 12 residues. DNA for the CDR3: TGTGCCAGCAGTGAAGCCCCTCATGGCTACACCTTC. This translates into CASSEAPHGYTF.

This chain joins TRBV9 and TRBJ2-5, with D perhaps TRBD1 (5 bases). Trimming cost V 4 bases and J 2 bases, with 9 bases left between them. Germline V gene lookup returns CDR1 SGDLS and CDR2 YYNGEE. The CDR3 runs 13 residues. DNA of the CDR3: TGTGCCAGCAGCACAGGCACTCAAGAGACCCAGTACTTC. Translated, it gives CASSTGTQETQYF.

J is TRBJ2-2 and V is TRBV6-5; no definite D call. Trimming left V 4 bases short and J 4 bases short, with 7 bases between. The CDR3 is 13 amino acids. The germline CDR1 and CDR2 sequences are MNHEY and SVGAGI. CDR3 coding DNA: TGTGCCAGCAGTTTTCAGAGCACCGGGGAGCTGTTTTTT. Its protein product is CASSFQSTGELFF.

The chain uses TRBV20-1 and TRBJ2-3; TRBD2 agrees at 8 bases. The CDR3 contains 14 residues. V gave up 5 bases and J gave up 1 base; unmatched junction bases: 5. In germline, CDR1 is DFQATT, CDR2 SNEGSKA (reference sequence). The chain's CDR3 is CSARLLAGTDTQYF. Here the CDR3 DNA reads TGCAGTGCTCGACTACTAGCGGGCACAGATACGCAGTATTTT.

The chain couples TRBV29-1 to TRBJ2-7; D is possibly TRBD1 (5 bases). The CDR3 sequence is 14 residues long. Germline CDR1 SQVTM, CDR2 ANQGSEA. Trimming stripped 4 bases from V and 3 bases from J, with 16 bases between. The CDR3 region is CSVVLKQVDYEQYF. The CDR3 DNA reads TGCAGCGTTGTTTTAAAACAGGTCGACTACGAGCAGTACTTC.

The chain joins TRBV4-3 to TRBJ2-6; a possible D gene is TRBD2 (5 bases). Germline-derived CDR1 and CDR2 are LGHNA and YSLEER. Trimming left V 4 bases short and J 0 bases short, with 10 bases between. The CDR3 is 16 residues long. The CDR3 loop is CASSPAGVSGANVLTF. In DNA form, the CDR3 reads TGCGCCAGCAGCCCGGCGGGCGTCTCTGGGGCCAACGTCCTGACTTTC.

This clonotype was counted between two and nine times. The rearrangement joins TRBV6-1 to TRBJ2-1; possible D gene TRBD1, 5 bases. Trimming stripped 7 bases from V and 2 bases from J, with 21 bases between. This CDR3 has 17 amino acids. From germline, CDR1 is MNHNS and CDR2 SASEGT. CDR3 sequence reads: CASKGWAGQGPYNEQFF. CDR3 in DNA: TGTGCCAGCAAGGGTTGGGCCGGTCAGGGCCCCTACAATGAGCAGTTCTTC.

This clonotype was recorded many times. The chain uses TRBV7-2 and TRBJ2-4; maybe TRBD2 (6 bases). The germline CDR1 and CDR2 sequences are SGHTA and FQGNSA. The CDR3 extends over 13 amino acids. The germline V and J ends were trimmed by 4 bases and 7 bases, with 11 bases remaining between them. CDR3 sequence reads: CASSSGTFNIQYF. The CDR3 region has the DNA TGTGCCAGCAGCTCCGGGACTTTCAACATTCAGTACTTC. The entire variable domain, with the rest obtained from reference TRBV7-2 and TRBJ2-4, is as follows: GAGVSQSPSNKVTEKGKDVELRCDPISGHTALYWYRQSLGQGLEFLIYFQGNSAPDKSGLPSDRFSAERTGGSVSTLTIQRTQQEDSAVYLCASSSGTFNIQYFGAGTRLSVL.